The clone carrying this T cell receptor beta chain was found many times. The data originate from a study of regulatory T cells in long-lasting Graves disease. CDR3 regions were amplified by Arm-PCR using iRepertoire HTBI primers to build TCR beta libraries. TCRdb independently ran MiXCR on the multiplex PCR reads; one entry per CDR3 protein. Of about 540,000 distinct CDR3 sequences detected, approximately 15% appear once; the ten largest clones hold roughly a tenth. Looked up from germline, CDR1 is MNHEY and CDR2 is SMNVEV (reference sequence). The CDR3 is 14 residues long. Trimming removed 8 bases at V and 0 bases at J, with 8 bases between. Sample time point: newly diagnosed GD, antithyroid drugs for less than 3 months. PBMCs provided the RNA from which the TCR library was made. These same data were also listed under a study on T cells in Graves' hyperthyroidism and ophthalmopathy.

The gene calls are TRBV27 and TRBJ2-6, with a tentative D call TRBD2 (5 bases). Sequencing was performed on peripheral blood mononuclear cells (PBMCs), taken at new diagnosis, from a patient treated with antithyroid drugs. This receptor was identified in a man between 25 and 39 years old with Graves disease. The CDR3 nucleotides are TGTGCCAGCTCGCGGGTCTCTGGGGCCAACGTCCTGACTTTC. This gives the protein CASSRVSGANVLTF. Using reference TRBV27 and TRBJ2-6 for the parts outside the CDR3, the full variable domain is EAQVTQNPRYLITVTGKKLTVTCSQNMNHEYMSWYRQDPGLGLRQIYYSMNVEVTDKGDVPEGYKVSRKEKRNFPLILESPSPNQTSLYFCASSRVSGANVLTFGAGSRLTVL.